Listed here are 32 T cell receptor beta chains from one sample, sequenced in a study of siplizumab effects on memory and regulatory T cells. Produced via immunoSEQ multiplex PCR; TCRdb's table is partial and in-frame only. Among 110,000 or so clones, approximately 94% were seen once, and the ten largest hold 0.25% to 0.35%. Input material: CD4+ T cells sorted from blood. These receptors came from a human donor in good health.

This chain connects TRBV18 to TRBJ2-7; 7 nucleotides match TRBD2. CDR1 and CDR2 from the germline V gene are KGHSH and LQKENI. The CDR3 is 14 residues long. Trimming removed 3 bases from V and 1 base from J; junction bases left unmatched: 3. CDR3 protein: CASSPTSASYEQYF. The CDR3 DNA follows: TGTGCCAGCTCACCTACTAGCGCGTCCTACGAGCAGTACTTC.

The chain combines TRBV5-6 with TRBJ2-7, with D possibly matching TRBD2 (5 bases). V lost 0 bases, J lost 1 base, and 8 bases lay in between. This CDR3 spans 14 amino acids. From germline, CDR1 is SGHDT and CDR2 YYEEEE. The CDR3: CASSLAGISYEQYF. CDR3 DNA sequence: TGTGCCAGCAGCTTGGCCGGGATTTCCTACGAGCAGTACTTC.

V and J are TRBV10-3 and TRBJ2-7, with D uncertain. CDR1 is ENHRY and CDR2 is SYGVKD in the germline V gene. The V gene lost 4 bases and the J gene lost 1 base, with 8 bases spanning the gap. The CDR3 covers 13 residues. CDR3 protein: CAISVSQSYEQYF. CDR3 coding DNA: TGTGCCATCAGTGTCAGCCAATCCTACGAGCAGTACTTC.

The chain carries TRBV6-1 and TRBJ1-2; no definite D call. The CDR3 runs to 14 residues. In germline, CDR1 is MNHNS, CDR2 SASEGT. Trimming left V 4 bases short and J 3 bases short, with 12 bases between. This CDR3 is CASSGPGGHYGYTF. In nucleotides, the CDR3 is TGTGCCAGCAGTGGGCCAGGAGGGCACTATGGCTACACCTTC.

The rearrangement links TRBV9 to TRBJ1-1; tentative D call: TRBD1 (5 bases). Trimming stripped 2 bases from V and 3 bases from J, with 11 bases between. Germline V gene data show CDR1 as SGDLS and CDR2 as YYNGEE. CDR3 length: 14 residues. This CDR3 reads CASSVEGTYTEAFF. The CDR3 coding sequence is TGTGCCAGCAGCGTTGAGGGGACGTACACTGAAGCTTTCTTT. Complete variable domain (other parts from reference TRBV9 and TRBJ1-1): DSGVTQTPKHLITATGQRVTLRCSPRSGDLSVYWYQQSLDQGLQFLIQYYNGEERAKGNILERFSAQQFPDLHSELNLSSLELGDSALYFCASSVEGTYTEAFFGQGTRLTVV.

The J gene is TRBJ2-6, the V gene TRBV18; D unclear. Germline V CDR1 and CDR2: KGHSH, LQKENI. The ends were cut back, 4 bases at V and 0 bases at J, with 7 bases in the middle. The CDR3 sequence is 15 residues long. The CDR3 region is CASSLTNSGANVLTF. In DNA, the CDR3 is TGTGCCAGCTCACTAACTAACTCTGGGGCCAACGTCCTGACTTTC.

This rearrangement joins TRBV11-1 to TRBJ2-6; TRBD2 aligns across 9 bases. CDR1 is SGHAT, CDR2 FQDESV, per germline (reference sequence). The CDR3 contains 16 residues. The junction had 6 bases not matched to a gene; V was cut back by 5 bases and J by 4 bases. This CDR3 reads CASSPNSGGGANVLTF. The CDR3 bases are TGTGCCAGCAGCCCGAATAGCGGGGGCGGGGCCAACGTCCTGACTTTC.

This chain uses TRBV30 with TRBJ2-5; TRBD2 aligns across 7 bases. The CDR3 has 15 residues. The trim removed 1 base at V and 5 bases at J, leaving 10 bases unmatched. Germline loops: CDR1 GTSNPN, CDR2 SVGIG (reference sequence). CDR3 in DNA: TGTGCCTGGAGTGATCCTAGCGGTGCCGGGGAGACCCAGTACTTC. Translating it yields CAWSDPSGAGETQYF.

This clone has a single count. This chain connects TRBV30 to TRBJ1-1, with TRBD1 matching 9 bases. V shed 0 bases and J 1 base; nucleotides not matched to a gene: 3. The CDR3 runs to 15 residues. The germline V gene encodes CDR1 GTSNPN and CDR2 SVGIG (reference sequence). CDR3 loop: CAWSVPDRGNTEAFF. The CDR3 DNA is TGTGCCTGGAGTGTCCCGGACAGGGGGAACACTGAAGCTTTCTTT.

The V call is TRBV10-3, the J call TRBJ2-6; D not certain. The germline V gene encodes CDR1 ENHRY and CDR2 SYGVKD. The CDR3 covers 13 residues. The V end was cut by 6 bases, the J end by 0 bases, with 3 bases between. The CDR3 sequence is CAIRGSGANVLTF. The CDR3 coding sequence is TGTGCCATCAGAGGCTCTGGGGCCAACGTCCTGACTTTC.

The chain uses TRBV6-1 and TRBJ1-3, with a possible D match to TRBD1 (5 bases). This CDR3 has 13 amino acids. Germline V gives CDR1 MNHNS, CDR2 SASEGT. The V end was cut by 8 bases, the J end by 9 bases, with 17 bases between. The CDR3 loop is CASVLNLGGTIYF. The CDR3, as DNA: TGTGCCAGCGTGTTGAATTTGGGGGGCACCATATATTTT.

J is TRBJ2-1 and V is TRBV25-1, with 8 positions matching TRBD2. Per the germline V gene, CDR1 is MGHDK and CDR2 is SYGVNS. The junction had 4 bases not matched to a gene; V was cut back by 4 bases and J by 5 bases. This CDR3 has 14 residues. CDR3 DNA: TGTGCCAGCAGTGTTGCGGGAGGTGACAATGAGCAGTTCTTC. As protein: CASSVAGGDNEQFF.

This clone was counted once. V is TRBV7-3 and J is TRBJ2-1; no definite D call. Germline V CDR1 and CDR2: SGHTA, FQGTGA. The CDR3 totals 15 residues. Trimming pared 0 bases from V and 9 bases from J, leaving 15 bases between. The CDR3 coding sequence is TGTGCCAGCAGCTTAACGCCCGGCGAAATGGTTGAGCAGTTCTTC. Its translation: CASSLTPGEMVEQFF.

The rearrangement links TRBV27 to TRBJ2-3; D ambiguous. The CDR3 runs to 14 residues. In germline, CDR1 is MNHEY, CDR2 SMNVEV (reference sequence). V shed 6 bases and J shed 0 bases, with 10 bases lying between them. The CDR3: CASRKEYSTDTQYF. CDR3 coding DNA: TGTGCCAGCAGGAAGGAATATAGCACAGATACGCAGTATTTT.

V gene TRBV5-4 combines with J gene TRBJ1-2; D is unclear. The CDR3 extends over 14 amino acids. The germline V and J ends were trimmed by 4 bases and 4 bases, with 14 bases remaining between them. CDR1 is SGHNT, CDR2 YYREEE, per germline (reference sequence). CDR3 region: CASSPIEGRYGYTF. The CDR3 region has the DNA TGTGCCAGCAGCCCTATAGAGGGCCGCTATGGCTACACCTTC.

The gene calls are TRBV2 and TRBJ2-4, with D tentatively TRBD1 or TRBD2 (5 bases each). Deletions cut 3 bases from V and 4 bases from J, with 13 bases between. Looked up from germline, CDR1 is SNHLY and CDR2 is FYNNEI. CDR3 length: 15 residues. CDR3 in amino acids: CASSERVSGKNIQYF. The CDR3 DNA reads TGTGCCAGCAGTGAGAGGGTATCAGGGAAAAACATTCAGTACTTC.

This clone was counted once. CDR3 nucleotide sequence: TGTGCCAGCAGTTACTTGGGGGCCAACTACGAGCAGTACTTC. Translation gives CASSYLGANYEQYF. V and J are TRBV6-5 and TRBJ2-7, with D tentatively TRBD1 (6 bases). This CDR3 comprises 14 residues. Trimming removed 1 base from V and 3 bases from J, with 10 bases in between. CDR1 and CDR2 (germline): MNHEY, SVGAGI.

The CDR3 DNA reads as TGTGCCAGCAGTCTCCTGCCCCGGACAGGGGTGAGCTCCTACGAGCAGTACTTC. This sequence encodes CASSLLPRTGVSSYEQYF. The V call is TRBV27, the J call TRBJ2-7, with 9 bases that match TRBD1. The length of the CDR3 is 18 residues. V was pared by 5 bases and J by 0 bases, with 14 bases of the junction left unmatched. CDR1 and CDR2 (germline): MNHEY, SMNVEV (reference sequence).

The genes are TRBV2 and TRBJ2-7, with a weak D call TRBD1 (5 bases). Trimming removed 2 bases at V and 8 bases at J, with 19 bases between. The CDR3 is made up of 15 amino acids. The germline gives CDR1 SNHLY, CDR2 FYNNEI. CDR3 sequence (DNA): TGTGCCAGCAGTGAAAATCGAGGACGGACAAGCCAGCAGTACTTC. Translated, it gives CASSENRGRTSQQYF.

V usage is TRBV6-6 and J usage is TRBJ2-7; D not resolved. CDR3 length: 14 residues. Germline V lookup: CDR1 MNHNY, CDR2 SVGAGI (reference sequence). V was trimmed by 5 bases and J by 4 bases, leaving 15 bases between them. Here the CDR3 reads CASSPNLPPYEQYF. The CDR3 DNA follows: TGTGCCAGCAGTCCCAACCTACCACCTTACGAGCAGTACTTC.

V usage is TRBV30 and J usage is TRBJ2-5, with D uncertain. V was shortened by 5 bases and J by 1 base, with 11 bases between the two germline ends. The CDR3 extends over 13 amino acids. Germline CDR1 is GTSNPN and CDR2 is SVGIG (reference sequence). The DNA of the CDR3 is TGTGCCTGGGAAATCACCACCCAAGAGACCCAGTACTTC. Its translation: CAWEITTQETQYF.

The gene calls are TRBV7-9 and TRBJ1-2; no clear D gene. V was cut by 5 bases and J by 8 bases, with 21 bases left in between. Germline V gene sequence: CDR1 SEHNR, CDR2 FQNEAQ (reference sequence). The length of the CDR3 is 15 residues. The CDR3 nucleotides read TGTGCCAGCAGCCTAAGCGGAGGGCGCGATGGCGGCTACACCTTC. Amino acid sequence: CASSLSGGRDGGYTF. The whole variable domain, remainder taken from reference TRBV7-9 and TRBJ1-2, is DTGVSQNPRHKITKRGQNVTFRCDPISEHNRLYWYRQTLGQGPEFLTYFQNEAQLEKSRLLSDRFSAERPKGSFSTLEIQRTEQGDSAMYLCASSLSGGRDGGYTFGSGTRLTVV.

V usage is TRBV9 and J usage is TRBJ2-3, with a possible D match to TRBD2 (6 bases). Germline loops: CDR1 SGDLS, CDR2 YYNGEE. The CDR3 covers 14 residues. V lost 4 bases, J lost 0 bases, and 9 bases lay in between. The CDR3 is CASSLSGSTDTQYF. The CDR3 DNA is TGTGCCAGCAGCCTAAGCGGGAGCACAGATACGCAGTATTTT.

The rearrangement joins TRBV5-1 to TRBJ2-1; the D is unclear. V was clipped by 0 bases and J by 0 bases, with 10 bases between them. CDR1 is SGHRS, CDR2 YFSETQ, per germline. The CDR3 is made up of 16 amino acids. CDR3 sequence: CASSLAPSSSYNEQFF. The CDR3 DNA follows: TGCGCCAGCAGCTTGGCCCCCTCTAGCTCCTACAATGAGCAGTTCTTC.

V usage is TRBV27 and J usage is TRBJ2-7, with D perhaps matching TRBD2 (5 bases). CDR1 is MNHEY and CDR2 is SMNVEV in the germline V gene (reference sequence). Trimming removed 6 bases from V and 7 bases from J, with 13 bases in between. This CDR3 comprises 12 residues. The CDR3 reads CASSKLGLEQYF. The CDR3 DNA follows: TGTGCCAGCAGCAAACTAGGGTTGGAGCAGTACTTC.

The chain is built from TRBV10-3 and TRBJ2-7, with 14 bases aligning to TRBD2. J gave up 2 bases and V 2 bases, and 2 bases lay outside the gene matches. The CDR3 is made up of 16 amino acids. In germline, CDR1 is ENHRY, CDR2 SYGVKD. The CDR3 here is CAISEPTSGRAYEQYF. For the CDR3, the DNA is TGTGCCATCAGTGAGCCGACTAGCGGGAGGGCCTACGAGCAGTACTTC.

The V gene is TRBV5-1, the J gene TRBJ2-7; perhaps TRBD2 as D (5 bases). V shed 0 bases and J shed 3 bases, with 13 bases lying between them. Germline V lookup: CDR1 SGHRS, CDR2 YFSETQ. The CDR3 spans 15 residues. This chain's CDR3 is CASSLGLVSGYEQYF. The CDR3 region has the DNA TGCGCCAGCAGCTTGGGCCTAGTCAGCGGCTACGAGCAGTACTTC.

The chain joins TRBV9 to TRBJ2-3, with unresolved D. In germline, CDR1 is SGDLS, CDR2 YYNGEE. CDR3 length: 14 amino acids. The V end lost 0 bases, the J end lost 2 bases, and 7 bases lay between the germline ends. DNA of the CDR3: TGTGCCAGCAGCGTAGGAACGTACACAGATACGCAGTATTTT. This gives the protein CASSVGTYTDTQYF.

The J gene is TRBJ2-3, the V gene TRBV5-1; possible D gene TRBD1, 6 bases. The CDR3 runs 12 residues. Deletions cut 6 bases from V and 15 bases from J, with 20 bases between. Germline V gives CDR1 SGHRS, CDR2 YFSETQ. This CDR3 is CASNDFGRDTYF. The CDR3 DNA reads TGCGCCAGCAACGACTTTGGTCGGGACACCTATTTT. The full variable domain, with the rest looked up from reference TRBV5-1 and TRBJ2-3, is KAGVTQTPRYLIKTRGQQVTLSCSPISGHRSVSWYQQTPGQGLQFLFEYFSETQRNKGNFPGRFSGRQFSNSRSEMNVSTLELGDSALYLCASNDFGRDTYFGPGTRLTVL.

The chain carries TRBV15 and TRBJ1-5; D perhaps matches TRBD1 (5 bases). The CDR3 loop spans 15 amino acids. The V and J ends lost 4 bases and 3 bases respectively, with 13 bases between them. Germline V gene sequence: CDR1 LNHNV, CDR2 YYDKDF (reference sequence). CDR3 sequence reads: CATSKETVINQPQHF. The DNA of the CDR3 is TGTGCCACCAGCAAAGAGACAGTGATCAATCAGCCCCAGCATTTT.

This chain uses TRBV11-2 with TRBJ2-5; 13 nucleotides agree with TRBD2. The J call may be wrong; the DNA end is better matched by TRBJ2-7. The CDR3 runs 16 residues. Germline V lookup: CDR1 SGHAT, CDR2 FQNNGV. The CDR3 region is CASSPGTSGASYEQYF. DNA for the CDR3: TGTGCCAGCAGCCCCGGGACTAGCGGGGCCTCCTACGAGCAGTACTTC.

The genes are TRBV5-1 and TRBJ2-3; the D call may be TRBD1 or TRBD2 (5 bases each). CDR3 length: 14 residues. Germline V gives CDR1 SGHRS, CDR2 YFSETQ. The CDR3 bases are TGCGGCTGTAACCGGGGCGAAAGCACAGATACGCAGTATTTT. Translating gives CGCNRGESTDTQYF.